The rows below give T cell receptor beta chains drawn from one sample of a study of cytomegalovirus exposure and HLA in healthy donors. TCRdb's copy holds only in-frame clones and misses some; the assay was immunoSEQ multiplex PCR. Of roughly 310,000 clones listed, 88% are singletons. Sequencing input: PBMCs. Receptors originate from a man younger than 40 in good health and CMV-seronegative. The CDR3 runs from the conserved cysteine through the conserved F or W. D genes are given only for firm matches. Only some rows state a clone size, as once, few, many or a class for expanded clones.

TRBV18	TRBJ1-4	once	TRBD1	TGTGCCAGCTCACGAGAACAGGGGGTGTTGGCAACTAATGAAAAACTGTTTTTT	CASSREQGVLATNEKLFF
TRBV5-1	TRBJ2-5	.	.	TGCGCCAGCAGCTTGTATGGGGGGCAAGAGACCCAGTACTTC	CASSLYGGQETQYF
TRBV7-9	TRBJ1-2	.	TRBD1	TGTGCCAGCAACAATAAAGGGGGCAGAGACTATGGCTACACCTTC	CASNNKGGRDYGYTF
TRBV27	TRBJ1-2	.	.	TGTGCCAGCAGTTTTAGCCTCACATCTCCTAATGGCTACACCTTC	CASSFSLTSPNGYTF
TRBV21-1	TRBJ1-5	.	.	TGTGCCAGCAGAATAAGACAGGGTAGCAATCAGCCCCAGCATTTT	CASRIRQGSNQPQHF
TRBV5-1	TRBJ1-1	.	.	TGCGCCAGCAGCTTGGACAGCAAGAACACTGAAGCTTTCTTT	CASSLDSKNTEAFF
TRBV5-4	TRBJ2-6	.	.	TGTGCCAGCAGCTTGGTGGCAGGGGTCCCCCCTGGGGCCAACGTCCTGACTTTC	CASSLVAGVPPGANVLTF
TRBV5-8	TRBJ1-2	.	.	TGTGCCAGCAGCGCTAACCGGGGTTCCTATGGCTACACCTTC	CASSANRGSYGYTF
TRBV6-5	TRBJ2-4	.	TRBD2	TGTGCCAGCAGCCCCGGGGGGGCGGGCAAAAACATTCAGTACTTC	CASSPGGAGKNIQYF
TRBV19	TRBJ1-4	.	TRBD1	TGTGCCAGTAGGGTGGCCGGGACAGGGGCTGAAAAACTGTTTTTT	CASRVAGTGAEKLFF
TRBV4-3	TRBJ2-7	.	TRBD2	TGCGCCAGCAGCCAAGATCGGGGGGGCCGTGGCGAGCAGTACTTC	CASSQDRGGRGEQYF
TRBV4-3	TRBJ1-2	.	.	TGCGCCAGCAGCCAAGATCGGGAGGGCAACTATGGCTACACCTTC	CASSQDREGNYGYTF
TRBV7-2	TRBJ2-5	.	TRBD1	TGTGCCAGCAGCCAAGGACAGGGGTTTATCCAAGAGACCCAGTACTTC	CASSQGQGFIQETQYF
TRBV2	TRBJ1-1	.	.	TGTGCCAGCCCCGGACTTACTGAAGCTTTCTTT	CASPGLTEAFF
TRBV9	TRBJ1-3	.	TRBD1	TGTGCCAGCAGCTTACGGACAGGCCTCTCTGGAAACACCATATATTTT	CASSLRTGLSGNTIYF
TRBV11-2	TRBJ1-2	.	.	TGTGCCAGCAGCTTAGTCGCGGGGGACTATGGCTACACCTTC	CASSLVAGDYGYTF
TRBV5-3	TRBJ1-1	.	.	TGTGCCAGAACCCGGAGGGCGGGGAACACTGAAGCTTTCTTT	CARTRRAGNTEAFF
TRBV6-4	TRBJ2-3	.	.	TGTGCCAGCAGTGACGCCGGGGGGCATACAGATACGCAGTATTTT	CASSDAGGHTDTQYF
TRBV6-5	TRBJ2-2	.	TRBD1	TGTGCCAGCATCCCAGGGGGGAACACCGGGGAGCTGTTTTTT	CASIPGGNTGELFF
TRBV6-6	TRBJ1-2	.	.	TGTGCCAGCAGCCGTCCGGGCAGCGGAGATGGCTACACCTTC	CASSRPGSGDGYTF
TRBV6-1	TRBJ1-2	.	.	TGTGCCAGCAGTGAGGCCGGGAGGAGAGATGGCTACACCTTC	CASSEAGRRDGYTF
TRBV6-1	TRBJ2-5	once	.	TGTGCCAGCAGTGATCCGAAGACACCACAAGAGACCCAGTACTTC	CASSDPKTPQETQYF
TRBV4-3	TRBJ2-1	.	.	TGCGCCAGCAGCCAAGATGGTACGGGGAATGAGCAGTTCTTC	CASSQDGTGNEQFF
TRBV27	TRBJ1-4	.	.	TGTGCCAGCAGTTTACAGGGGAGGGGATATGAAAAACTGTTTTTT	CASSLQGRGYEKLFF
TRBV13	TRBJ2-7	.	TRBD2	TGTGCCAGCAGCCTGGCGGGCGGGGGGGCCTACGAGCAGTACTTC	CASSLAGGGAYEQYF
TRBV27	TRBJ2-3	.	.	TGTGCCAGCAGTTTACGACAGCTCACAGATACGCAGTATTTT	CASSLRQLTDTQYF
TRBV6-1	TRBJ1-5	.	.	TGTGCCAGCAGGCGACAGGAATCGGGCAATCAGCCCCAGCATTTT	CASRRQESGNQPQHF
TRBV5-1	TRBJ1-2	.	TRBD1	TGCGCCAGCAGCCAGGGACAGGGCGATGGCTACACCTTC	CASSQGQGDGYTF
TRBV7-6	TRBJ2-1	.	.	TGTGCCAGCAGCTTAGTGGGGGGATCGTACAATGAGCAGTTCTTC	CASSLVGGSYNEQFF
TRBV7-8	TRBJ1-6	.	.	TGTGCCAGCAGCCGTACCCATGGACTGATAAATTCACCCCTCCACTTT	CASSRTHGLINSPLHF
TRBV5-1	TRBJ2-1	.	.	TGCGCCAGCAGCTTGGGGAGTTACAATGAGCAGTTCTTC	CASSLGSYNEQFF
TRBV27	TRBJ2-5	once	.	TGTGCCAGCAGTCTGAGACCTCCCAGACACGCCCTGGGGGCCGAGGAGACCCAGTACTTC	CASSLRPPRHALGAEETQYF
TRBV6-5	TRBJ2-5	.	.	TGTGCCAGCAGTTACGGCAGGGATACAGAGACCCAGTACTTC	CASSYGRDTETQYF